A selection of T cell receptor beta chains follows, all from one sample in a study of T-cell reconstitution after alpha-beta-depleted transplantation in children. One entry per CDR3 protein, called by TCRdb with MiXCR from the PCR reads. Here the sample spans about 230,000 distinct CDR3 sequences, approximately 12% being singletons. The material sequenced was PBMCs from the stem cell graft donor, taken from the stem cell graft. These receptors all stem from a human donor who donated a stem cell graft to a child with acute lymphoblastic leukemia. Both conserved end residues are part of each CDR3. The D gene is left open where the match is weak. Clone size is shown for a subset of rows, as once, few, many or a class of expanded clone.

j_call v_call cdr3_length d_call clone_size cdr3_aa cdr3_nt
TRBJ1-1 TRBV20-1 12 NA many CSARGGITEAFF TGCAGTGCTAGAGGAGGGATCACTGAAGCTTTCTTT
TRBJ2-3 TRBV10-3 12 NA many CAISPGTDTQYF TGTGCCATCTCGCCAGGCACAGATACGCAGTATTTT
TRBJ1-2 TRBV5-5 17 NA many CASSLDPPAVRVYGYTF TGTGCCAGCAGCTTGGACCCCCCCGCGGTGAGGGTCTATGGCTACACCTTC
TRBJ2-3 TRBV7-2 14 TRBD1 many CASGQGASTDTQYF TGTGCCAGCGGACAGGGGGCTAGCACAGATACGCAGTATTTT
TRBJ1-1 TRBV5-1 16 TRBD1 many CASSLKTGGVRTEAFF TGCGCCAGCAGCTTGAAGACAGGGGGCGTTCGCACTGAAGCTTTCTTT
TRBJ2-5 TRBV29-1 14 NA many CSVLEGFRGKAQYF TGCAGCGTTCTGGAGGGTTTTAGGGGGAAGGCCCAGTACTTC
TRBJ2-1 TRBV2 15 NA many CASSEGVRRDNEQFF TGTGCCAGCAGTGAAGGGGTTAGGCGGGACAATGAGCAGTTCTTC
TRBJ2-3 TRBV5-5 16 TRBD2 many CASSYYSLAGTDTQYF TGTGCCAGCAGCTACTACTCACTAGCGGGGACAGATACGCAGTATTTT
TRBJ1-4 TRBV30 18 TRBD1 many CAWSVNPGRGTIREKLFF TGTGCCTGGAGTGTAAATCCGGGCAGGGGGACGATTCGGGAAAAACTGTTTTTT
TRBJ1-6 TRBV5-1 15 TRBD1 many CASSLITGDNSPLHF TGCGCCAGCAGCTTGATTACAGGGGATAATTCACCCCTCCACTTT
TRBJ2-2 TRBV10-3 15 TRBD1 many CAIRGDRGLTGELFF TGTGCCATCAGAGGAGACAGGGGGCTGACCGGGGAGCTGTTTTTT
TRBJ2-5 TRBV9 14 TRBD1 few CASSVQTGGETQYF TGTGCCAGCAGCGTACAGACAGGGGGGGAGACCCAGTACTTC
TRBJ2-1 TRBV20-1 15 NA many CSASAGFPRNNEQFF TGCAGTGCCTCGGCGGGGTTCCCCAGAAACAATGAGCAGTTCTTC
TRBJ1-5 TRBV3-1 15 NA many CASSQDSGSNQPQHF TGTGCCAGCAGCCAAGATTCTGGTAGCAATCAGCCCCAGCATTTT
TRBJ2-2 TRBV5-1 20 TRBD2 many CASSLALRLAASENTGELFF TGCGCCAGCAGCTTGGCCTTGAGACTAGCGGCATCAGAGAACACCGGGGAGCTGTTTTTT
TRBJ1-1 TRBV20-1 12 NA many CTFVSRNTEAFF TGCACCTTTGTCTCGCGGAACACTGAAGCTTTCTTT
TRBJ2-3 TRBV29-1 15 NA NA CSVESQIYSTDTQYF TGCAGCGTTGAATCCCAGATCTATAGCACAGATACGCAGTATTTT
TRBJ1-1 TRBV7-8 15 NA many CASSLAPGGNTEAFF TGTGCCAGCAGCTTAGCCCCCGGAGGGAACACTGAAGCTTTCTTT
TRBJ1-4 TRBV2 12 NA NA CASTREHEKLFF TGTGCCAGCACCAGGGAGCATGAAAAACTGTTTTTT
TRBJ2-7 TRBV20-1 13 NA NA CSARRVPAHEQYF TGCAGTGCTAGAAGGGTCCCGGCCCACGAGCAGTACTTC
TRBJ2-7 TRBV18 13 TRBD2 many CASSGAGGNEQYF TGTGCCAGCTCAGGGGCGGGAGGTAACGAGCAGTACTTC
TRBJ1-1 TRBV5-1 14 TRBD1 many CASSSTYRGTEAFF TGCGCCAGCAGCTCGACGTACAGGGGCACTGAAGCTTTCTTT
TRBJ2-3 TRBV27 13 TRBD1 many CASSLSISGGEYF TGTGCCAGCAGTTTATCGATATCAGGGGGAGAGTATTTT
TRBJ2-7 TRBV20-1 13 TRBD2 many CSASLAGAYEQYF TGCAGTGCTAGCCTAGCGGGGGCCTACGAGCAGTACTTC
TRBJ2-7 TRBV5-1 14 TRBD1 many CASSLGQGASEQYF TGCGCCAGCAGCCTGGGACAGGGGGCGAGCGAGCAGTACTTC
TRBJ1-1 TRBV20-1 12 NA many CSARLSGTEAFF TGCAGTGCTAGATTATCAGGAACTGAAGCTTTCTTT
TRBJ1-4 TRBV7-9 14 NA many CASSSPGFSEKLFF TGTGCCAGCAGCTCCCCGGGATTCAGTGAAAAACTGTTTTTT
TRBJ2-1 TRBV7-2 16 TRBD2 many CASSRMPGLAGGEQFF TGTGCCAGCAGCCGGATGCCGGGACTAGCGGGAGGTGAGCAGTTCTTC
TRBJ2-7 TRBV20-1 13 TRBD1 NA CSARDGTGREQYF TGCAGTGCTAGAGATGGGACAGGGCGCGAGCAGTACTTC
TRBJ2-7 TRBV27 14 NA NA CASSFSTPLYEQYF TGTGCCAGCAGTTTCTCCACCCCCCTCTACGAGCAGTACTTC
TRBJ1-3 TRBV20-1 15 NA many CSARDQAFSGNTIYF TGCAGTGCTAGAGATCAGGCCTTCTCTGGAAACACCATATATTTT
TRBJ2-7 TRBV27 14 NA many CASSLFPRGYEQYF TGTGCCAGCAGTTTGTTTCCTCGGGGGTACGAGCAGTACTTC
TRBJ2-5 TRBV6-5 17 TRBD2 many CASSYSSGGGAQETQYF TGTGCCAGCAGTTACTCGAGTGGGGGGGGAGCGCAAGAGACCCAGTACTTC